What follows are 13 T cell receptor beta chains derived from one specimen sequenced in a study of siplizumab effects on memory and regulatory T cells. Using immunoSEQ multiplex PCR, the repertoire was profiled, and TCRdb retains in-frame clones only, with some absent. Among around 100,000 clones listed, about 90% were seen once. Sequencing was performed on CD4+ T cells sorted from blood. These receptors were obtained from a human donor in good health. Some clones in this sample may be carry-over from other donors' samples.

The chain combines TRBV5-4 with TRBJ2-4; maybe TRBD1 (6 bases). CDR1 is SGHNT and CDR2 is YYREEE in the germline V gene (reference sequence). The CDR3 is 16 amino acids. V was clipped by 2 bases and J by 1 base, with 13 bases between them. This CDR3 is CASSLAGVGAKNIQYF. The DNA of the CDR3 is TGTGCCAGCAGCTTAGCAGGGGTGGGGGCCAAAAACATTCAGTACTTC.

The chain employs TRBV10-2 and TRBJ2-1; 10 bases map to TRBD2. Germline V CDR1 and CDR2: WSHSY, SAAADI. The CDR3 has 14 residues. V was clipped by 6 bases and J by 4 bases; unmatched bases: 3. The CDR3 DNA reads TGCGCCAGCAGGCTAGCGGGAGAATACAATGAGCAGTTCTTC. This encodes CASRLAGEYNEQFF.

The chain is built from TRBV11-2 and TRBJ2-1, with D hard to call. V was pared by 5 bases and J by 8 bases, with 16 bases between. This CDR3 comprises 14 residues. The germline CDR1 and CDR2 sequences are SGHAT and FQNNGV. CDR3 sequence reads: CASSPSGTEDEQFF. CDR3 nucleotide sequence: TGTGCCAGCAGCCCCTCCGGAACAGAGGATGAGCAGTTCTTC.

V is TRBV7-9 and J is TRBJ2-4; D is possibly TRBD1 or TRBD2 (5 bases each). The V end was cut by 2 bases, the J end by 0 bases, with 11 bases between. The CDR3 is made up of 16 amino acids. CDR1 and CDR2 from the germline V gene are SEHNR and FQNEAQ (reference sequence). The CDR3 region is CASSLTGAAAKNIQYF. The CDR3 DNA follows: TGTGCCAGCAGCTTAACCGGGGCAGCAGCCAAAAACATTCAGTACTTC.

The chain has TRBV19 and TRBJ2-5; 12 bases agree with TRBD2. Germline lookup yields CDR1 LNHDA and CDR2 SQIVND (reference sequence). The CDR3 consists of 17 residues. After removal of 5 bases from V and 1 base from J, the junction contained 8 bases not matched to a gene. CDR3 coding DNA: TGTGCCAGTAGTCTCAAACTAGCGGGAGGAGGCCAAGAGACCCAGTACTTC. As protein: CASSLKLAGGGQETQYF.

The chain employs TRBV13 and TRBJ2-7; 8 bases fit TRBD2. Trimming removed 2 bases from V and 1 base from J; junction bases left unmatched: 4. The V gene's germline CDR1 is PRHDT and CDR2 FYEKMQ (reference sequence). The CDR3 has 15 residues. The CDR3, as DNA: TGTGCCAGCAGCTTAAAGCGGGAGTGGTCCTACGAGCAGTACTTC. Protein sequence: CASSLKREWSYEQYF.

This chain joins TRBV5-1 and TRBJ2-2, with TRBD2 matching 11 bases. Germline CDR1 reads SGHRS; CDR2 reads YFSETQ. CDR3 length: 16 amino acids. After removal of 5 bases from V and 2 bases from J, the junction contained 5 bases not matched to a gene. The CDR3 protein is CASRSGTSGNTGELFF. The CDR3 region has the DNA TGCGCCAGCAGATCCGGGACTAGCGGAAACACCGGGGAGCTGTTTTTT.

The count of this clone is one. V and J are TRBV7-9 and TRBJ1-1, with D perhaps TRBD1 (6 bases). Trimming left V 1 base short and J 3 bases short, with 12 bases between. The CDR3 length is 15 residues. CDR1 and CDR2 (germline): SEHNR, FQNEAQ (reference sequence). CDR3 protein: CASSLGTGQDTEAFF. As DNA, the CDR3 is TGTGCCAGCAGCTTAGGAACAGGGCAGGACACTGAAGCTTTCTTT.

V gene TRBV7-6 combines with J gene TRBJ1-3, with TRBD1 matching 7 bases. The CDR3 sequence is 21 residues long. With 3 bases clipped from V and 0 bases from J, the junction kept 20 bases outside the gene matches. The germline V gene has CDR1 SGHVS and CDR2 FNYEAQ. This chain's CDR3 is CASSLYDDRDPLERSGNTIYF. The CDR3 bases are TGTGCCAGCAGCTTGTACGATGACAGGGATCCTTTGGAACGCTCTGGAAACACCATATATTTT.

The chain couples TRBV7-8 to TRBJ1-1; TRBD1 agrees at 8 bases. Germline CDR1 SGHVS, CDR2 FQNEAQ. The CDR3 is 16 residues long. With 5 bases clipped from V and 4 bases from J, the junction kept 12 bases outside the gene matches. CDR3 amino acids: CASSRSRQGAITEAFF. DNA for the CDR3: TGTGCCAGCAGCCGCTCGAGGCAGGGGGCTATCACTGAAGCTTTCTTT.

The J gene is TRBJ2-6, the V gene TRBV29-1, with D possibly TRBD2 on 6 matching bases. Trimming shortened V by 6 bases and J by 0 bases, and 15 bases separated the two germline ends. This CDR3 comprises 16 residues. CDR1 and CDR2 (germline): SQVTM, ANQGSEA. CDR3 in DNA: TGCAGCGTACGCGCTGGAGGGAGCTCTGGGGCCAACGTCCTGACTTTC. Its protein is CSVRAGGSSGANVLTF.

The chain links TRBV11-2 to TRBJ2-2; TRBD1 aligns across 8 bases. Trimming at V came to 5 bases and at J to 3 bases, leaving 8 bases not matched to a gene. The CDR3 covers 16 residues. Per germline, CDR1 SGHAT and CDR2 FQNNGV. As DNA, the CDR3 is TGTGCCAGCAGCCGGACAGGGCAAATCTACACCGGGGAGCTGTTTTTT. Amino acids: CASSRTGQIYTGELFF.

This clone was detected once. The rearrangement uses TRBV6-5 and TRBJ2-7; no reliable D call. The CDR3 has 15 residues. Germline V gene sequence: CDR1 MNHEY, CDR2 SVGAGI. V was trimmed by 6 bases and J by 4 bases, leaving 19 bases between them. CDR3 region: CASRDRDQSGYEQYF. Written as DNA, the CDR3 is TGTGCCAGCAGAGATAGAGACCAAAGTGGGTACGAGCAGTACTTC.